These 24 T cell receptor beta chains were all obtained from the same sample, sequenced in a study of T cells in narcolepsy. Using immunoSEQ multiplex PCR, the repertoire was profiled, and TCRdb retains in-frame clones only, with some absent. This table holds about 32,000 clones, under 85% found once. Sequences were obtained from memory (CD45RA-) CD4+ T cells from blood. These receptor sequences come from a human donor in good health.

The chain couples TRBV6-1 to TRBJ2-7; D call uncertain. The CDR3 extends over 13 amino acids. Trimming removed 4 bases from V and 1 base from J, with 8 bases in between. The germline gives CDR1 MNHNS, CDR2 SASEGT. CDR3 region: CASSASYSYEQYF. The CDR3 nucleotides are TGTGCCAGCAGTGCATCTTATTCCTACGAGCAGTACTTC.

This clone turned up a few times. The chain recombines TRBV25-1 with TRBJ2-7; D remains ambiguous. Trimming took off 4 bases at V and 3 bases at J, with 4 bases between the two ends. This CDR3 comprises 11 residues. The germline gives CDR1 MGHDK, CDR2 SYGVNS. The CDR3 here is CASSAVYEQYF. For the CDR3, the DNA is TGTGCCAGCAGTGCCGTCTACGAGCAGTACTTC.

The chain uses TRBV7-2 and TRBJ2-1, with 12 bases lining up with TRBD1. Germline V gene data show CDR1 as SGHTA and CDR2 as FQGNSA. This CDR3 region has 16 residues. After removal of 0 bases from V and 5 bases from J, the junction contained 2 bases not matched to a gene. The CDR3 protein is CASSLAGTGGNNEQFF. CDR3 in DNA: TGTGCCAGCAGCTTAGCCGGGACAGGGGGCAACAATGAGCAGTTCTTC.

This clone appeared a single time. This chain links TRBV6-6 with TRBJ2-7; 11 positions match TRBD2. Trimming at V came to 0 bases and at J to 5 bases, leaving 3 bases not matched to a gene. The CDR3 runs 15 residues. Germline CDR1 reads MNHNY; CDR2 reads SVGAGI (reference sequence). The CDR3 here is CASSYSTSGKHEQYF. CDR3 DNA: TGTGCCAGCAGTTACTCGACTAGCGGGAAGCACGAGCAGTACTTC.

The chain employs TRBV28 and TRBJ2-3, with 9 bases aligning to TRBD2. CDR1 and CDR2 (germline): MDHEN, SYDVKM. The V and J ends lost 3 bases and 3 bases, in that order; junction bases with no gene match: 4. This CDR3 contains 15 residues. The CDR3 here is CASSLLAGRTDTQYF. CDR3 nucleotides: TGTGCCAGCAGTTTGCTAGCGGGAAGGACAGATACGCAGTATTTT.

The chain links TRBV6-5 to TRBJ1-1, with no clear D. The germline CDR1 and CDR2 sequences are MNHEY and SVGAGI. The CDR3 extends over 14 amino acids. Trimming took 5 bases from V and 6 from J, leaving 16 bases between them. Written as DNA, the CDR3 is TGTGCCAGCAGTACAAGTAGACGAGGCCCTGAAGCTTTCTTT. Translation: CASSTSRRGPEAFF.

J is TRBJ1-6 and V is TRBV5-6, with no clear D. Germline V gene data show CDR1 as SGHDT and CDR2 as YYEEEE. With 0 bases removed from V and 6 bases from J, the gap between germline ends came to 10 bases. The CDR3 loop spans 15 amino acids. This CDR3 reads CASSLGSPSNSPLHF. The CDR3 nucleotides are TGTGCCAGCAGCTTGGGAAGCCCCAGTAATTCACCCCTCCACTTT.

V gene TRBV27 combines with J gene TRBJ2-2; the match to TRBD2 covers 15 bases. This CDR3 region has 18 residues. V lost 3 bases and J lost 5; bases outside the gene matches: 7. Germline values: CDR1 MNHEY, CDR2 SMNVEV (reference sequence). CDR3 loop: CASSFGTSGGKPTGELFF. The DNA of the CDR3 is TGTGCCAGCAGTTTTGGGACTAGCGGGGGGAAACCAACCGGGGAGCTGTTTTTT.

The gene calls are TRBV7-9 and TRBJ2-5; tentatively, D is TRBD1 (5 bases). Germline values: CDR1 SEHNR, CDR2 FQNEAQ (reference sequence). CDR3 length: 14 residues. The V gene lost 5 bases and the J gene lost 5 bases, with 15 bases spanning the gap. The CDR3 here is CASSIRPGLETQYF. DNA of the CDR3: TGTGCCAGCAGCATTAGACCAGGGTTGGAGACCCAGTACTTC.

The chain links TRBV10-3 to TRBJ2-1; 7 nucleotides align to TRBD1. Germline-derived CDR1 and CDR2 are ENHRY and SYGVKD. The trim removed 6 bases at V and 1 base at J, leaving 12 bases unmatched. The CDR3 totals 17 residues. CDR3 nucleotide sequence: TGTGCCATCAGGCACGACAGGGTAACGAAATCCTACAATGAGCAGTTCTTC. Its protein is CAIRHDRVTKSYNEQFF.

The V gene is TRBV9, the J gene TRBJ1-3, with 8 bases matching TRBD1. CDR1 and CDR2 (germline): SGDLS, YYNGEE. The CDR3 has 14 amino acids. V shed 7 bases and J 4 bases; nucleotides not matched to a gene: 7. The CDR3 reads CASDRGQRGNTIYF. The CDR3 nucleotides are TGTGCCAGCGACAGGGGCCAACGAGGAAACACCATATATTTT. Using reference TRBV9 and TRBJ1-3 for the parts outside the CDR3, the full variable domain is DSGVTQTPKHLITATGQRVTLRCSPRSGDLSVYWYQQSLDQGLQFLIQYYNGEERAKGNILERFSAQQFPDLHSELNLSSLELGDSALYFCASDRGQRGNTIYFGEGSWLTVV.

The rearrangement uses TRBV28 and TRBJ1-1; D unclear. V was trimmed by 11 bases and J by 6 bases, leaving 13 bases between them. Germline CDR1 and CDR2: MDHEN and SYDVKM. This CDR3 comprises 11 residues. The CDR3 loop is CAAVDAPEAFF. The CDR3 DNA reads as TGTGCCGCGGTAGACGCCCCTGAAGCTTTCTTT.

The chain links TRBV7-3 to TRBJ2-1; possible D gene TRBD1, 7 bases. Germline values: CDR1 SGHTA, CDR2 FQGTGA. The CDR3 length is 13 residues. Trimming left V 3 bases short and J 6 bases short, with 9 bases between. The CDR3 region is CASSFQGGNEQFF. The DNA for the CDR3 is TGTGCCAGCAGCTTCCAGGGGGGCAATGAGCAGTTCTTC.

The DNA of the CDR3 is TGTGCCAGCAGTGGCGGGAGGGCGAACGAGCAGTACTTC. It codes for CASSGGRANEQYF. The chain couples TRBV6-5 to TRBJ2-7; 9 bases line up with TRBD2. This CDR3 comprises 13 residues. J gave up 5 bases and V 5 bases, and 4 bases lay outside the gene matches. Per the germline V gene, CDR1 is MNHEY and CDR2 is SVGAGI.

The CDR3 DNA follows: TGTGCCAGTAGTTACAGGGAGAGCAATCAGCCCCAGCATTTT. Translation: CASSYRESNQPQHF. The rearrangement joins TRBV19 to TRBJ1-5; perhaps TRBD1 as D (6 bases). V shed 5 bases and J shed 1 base, with 9 bases lying between them. CDR1 is LNHDA and CDR2 is SQIVND in the germline V gene (reference sequence). The CDR3 contains 14 residues.

The chain recombines TRBV30 with TRBJ1-6, with D tentatively TRBD1 (6 bases). The germline V gene has CDR1 GTSNPN and CDR2 SVGIG (reference sequence). The CDR3 runs 14 residues. The V end lost 3 bases, the J end lost 6 bases, and 12 bases lay between the germline ends. Here the CDR3 DNA reads TGTGCCTGGAGACAGGGCACGAGTAATTCACCCCTCCACTTT. Its protein is CAWRQGTSNSPLHF. Filled out from reference TRBV30 and TRBJ1-6, the complete variable domain reads SQTIHQWPATLVQPVGSPLSLECTVEGTSNPNLYWYRQAAGRGLQLLFYSVGIGQISSEVPQNLSASRPQDRQFILSSKKLLLSDSGFYLCAWRQGTSNSPLHFGNGTRLTVT.

This chain links TRBV29-1 with TRBJ2-5; 10 bases fit TRBD1. TRBJ2-7 matches the DNA end more closely, so the J call is doubtful. Germline V CDR1 and CDR2: SQVTM, ANQGSEA. The CDR3 runs to 16 residues. The CDR3 region has the DNA TGCAGCGTTCCCGGTGAGGTGGGACAGGGGAACTACGAGCAGTACTTC. Translating it yields CSVPGEVGQGNYEQYF.

The chain is built from TRBV19 and TRBJ2-3, with 9 bases lining up with TRBD2. The CDR3 spans 15 residues. Germline V gene lookup returns CDR1 LNHDA and CDR2 SQIVND (reference sequence). J lost 0 bases, V lost 6 bases, and 4 bases had no gene match. The CDR3 DNA sequence: TGTGCCAGTAGCCCCGGGACTAGCAGCACAGATACGCAGTATTTT. Its translation is CASSPGTSSTDTQYF. Looking up the rest from reference TRBV19 and TRBJ2-3 gives the full variable domain: DGGITQSPKYLFRKEGQNVTLSCEQNLNHDAMYWYRQDPGQGLRLIYYSQIVNDFQKGDIAEGYSVSREKKESFPLTVTSAQKNPTAFYLCASSPGTSSTDTQYFGPGTRLTVL.

V usage is TRBV5-1 and J usage is TRBJ1-1, with D tentatively TRBD1 (6 bases). The germline gives CDR1 SGHRS, CDR2 YFSETQ. With 10 bases removed from V and 6 bases from J, the gap between germline ends came to 19 bases. The CDR3 contains 13 residues. The CDR3 nucleotides are TGCGCCTCGGGGGGACAAGGGGTCGCTGAAGCTTTCTTT. Residues: CASGGQGVAEAFF.

The chain uses TRBV5-4 and TRBJ1-3; 9 bases match TRBD1. The CDR3 sequence is 14 residues long. CDR1 is SGHNT and CDR2 is YYREEE in the germline V gene (reference sequence). Unmatched junction bases numbered 5, after V lost 4 bases and J lost 6 bases. The CDR3 region is CASSTGQGENTIYF. The CDR3 coding sequence is TGTGCCAGCAGCACGGGACAGGGAGAAAACACCATATATTTT.

This clone was found a few times. The rearrangement links TRBV5-6 to TRBJ2-2; D not resolved. CDR1 is SGHDT, CDR2 YYEEEE, per germline. The V end lost 5 bases, the J end lost 7 bases, and 18 bases lay between the germline ends. This CDR3 region has 15 residues. The CDR3 nucleotides read TGTGCCAGCAGACTACACCGAAGGCAGTACGGGGAGCTGTTTTTT. This encodes CASRLHRRQYGELFF.

The V call is TRBV5-5, the J call TRBJ2-7, with D unresolved. Germline V CDR1 and CDR2: SGHKS, YYEKEE (reference sequence). Between the trimmed V and J ends, which lost 0 bases and 7 bases, there was a span of 5 bases. CDR3 length: 11 amino acids. Written as DNA, the CDR3 is TGTGCCAGCAGCTTGGACTGGGAGCAGTACTTC. Translated, it gives CASSLDWEQYF.

The chain links TRBV5-1 to TRBJ1-1; D is ambiguous. CDR1 and CDR2 (germline): SGHRS, YFSETQ. This CDR3 comprises 12 residues. Between the trimmed V and J ends, which lost 0 bases and 5 bases, there was a span of 5 bases. CDR3 DNA: TGCGCCAGCAGCTTGGAGGGTACTGAAGCTTTCTTT. Translation gives CASSLEGTEAFF.

The chain recombines TRBV7-2 with TRBJ2-7; 8 nucleotides match TRBD2. Per germline, CDR1 SGHTA and CDR2 FQGNSA. The CDR3 extends over 14 amino acids. After removal of 6 bases from V and 4 bases from J, the junction contained 8 bases not matched to a gene. In DNA form, the CDR3 reads TGTGCCAGCAGTTCAATAGCGGGGTCATACGAGCAGTACTTC. Its translation: CASSSIAGSYEQYF.